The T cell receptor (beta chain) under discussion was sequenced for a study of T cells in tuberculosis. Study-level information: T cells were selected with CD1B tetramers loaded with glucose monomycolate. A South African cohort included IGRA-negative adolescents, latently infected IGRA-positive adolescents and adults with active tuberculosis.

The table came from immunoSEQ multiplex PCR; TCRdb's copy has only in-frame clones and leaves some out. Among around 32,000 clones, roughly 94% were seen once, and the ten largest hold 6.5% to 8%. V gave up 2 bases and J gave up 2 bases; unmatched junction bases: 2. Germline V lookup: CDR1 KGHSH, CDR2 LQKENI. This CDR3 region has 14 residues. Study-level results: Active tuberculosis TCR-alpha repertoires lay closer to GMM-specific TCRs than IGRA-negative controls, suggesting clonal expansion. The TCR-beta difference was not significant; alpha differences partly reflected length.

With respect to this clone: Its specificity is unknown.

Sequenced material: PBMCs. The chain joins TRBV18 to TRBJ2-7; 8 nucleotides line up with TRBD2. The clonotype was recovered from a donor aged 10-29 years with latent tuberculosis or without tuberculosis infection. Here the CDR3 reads CASSPTSGTYEQYF. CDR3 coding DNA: TGTGCCAGCTCACCAACTAGCGGAACCTACGAGCAGTACTTC.